Listed below are T cell receptor beta chains from one sample, sequenced in a study of cytomegalovirus exposure and HLA in healthy donors. Clones were read by immunoSEQ multiplex PCR, and TCRdb kept only the in-frame ones, dropping some. Found here are about 140,000 clones, 88% of them singletons; the top ten hold approximately 7.5%. Sequencing used PBMCs. These receptor sequences come from a woman between 18 and 29 years old in good health and CMV-seropositive. Each CDR3 is given with its conserved first and last residue. The D gene is left open where the match is weak. Only part of the rows carry a size: once, few, many, or a class if the clone is expanded.

v_call	j_call	d_call	clone_size	cdr3_nt	cdr3_aa
TRBV7-8	TRBJ2-6	-	-	TGTGCCAGCAGCTCGTCTCGTCGACGGAGCTCTGGGGCCAACGTCCTGACTTTC	CASSSSRRRSSGANVLTF
TRBV5-1	TRBJ2-7	TRBD1	-	TGCGCCAGCAGCTTGACGGGACAGGGTTCCTACGAGCAGTACTTC	CASSLTGQGSYEQYF
TRBV5-6	TRBJ1-2	-	-	TGTGCCAGCAGCTTTGAGACAGGACCGCGGGATGGCTACACCTTC	CASSFETGPRDGYTF
TRBV18	TRBJ1-3	-	-	TGTGCCAGCTCACCACCGGCGGGGTACGGAAACACCATATATTTT	CASSPPAGYGNTIYF
TRBV5-8	TRBJ2-1	TRBD2	once	TGTGCCAGCAGCTTTCGAATAGCGGGGAATGAGCAGTTCTTC	CASSFRIAGNEQFF
TRBV5-4	TRBJ2-7	TRBD2	-	TGTGCCAGCAGCCTGACTAGCGGGGGGTTTTCCTACGAGCAGTACTTC	CASSLTSGGFSYEQYF
TRBV7-2	TRBJ1-5	-	-	TGTGCCAGCAGCTTAGTAGGGGGGGACCAGCCCCAGCATTTT	CASSLVGGDQPQHF
TRBV5-6	TRBJ2-7	TRBD2	-	TGTGCCAGCAGCTTGGGCGGGGGGAGCTCCTACGAGCAGTACTTC	CASSLGGGSSYEQYF
TRBV19	TRBJ2-5	TRBD2	once	TGTGCCAGTAGCTTGACTAGCGGGACTGAGACCCAGTACTTC	CASSLTSGTETQYF
TRBV4-3	TRBJ2-7	TRBD2	-	TGCGCCAGCAGCCCCGACGGTGGGGGGGGGATTCAGTACTTC	CASSPDGGGGIQYF
TRBV5-1	TRBJ2-1	-	-	TGCGCCAGCAGTGCGGGTGAGCCCCCCCATGAGCAGTTCTTC	CASSAGEPPHEQFF
TRBV7-2	TRBJ2-3	-	once	TGTGCCAGCAGCCGGCAGTCAGGGCGCGGGGGCCTACTCACAGATACGCAGTATTTT	CASSRQSGRGGLLTDTQYF
TRBV5-1	TRBJ2-7	-	-	TGCGCCAGCAGCTTACGAGAAATTCCAAATCCCTACGAGCAGTACTTC	CASSLREIPNPYEQYF
TRBV2	TRBJ2-5	TRBD2	-	TGTGCCAGCAGCCCGCAGGGAGGGTCGGAGACCCAGTACTTC	CASSPQGGSETQYF
TRBV5-4	TRBJ2-7	-	once	TGTGCCAGCAGCTTCGGCAGGGTGCAGTACTTC	CASSFGRVQYF
TRBV10-1	TRBJ2-1	-	-	TGCGCCAGCAGTGAACGTCCGGGAGCAACCTACAATGAGCAGTTCTTC	CASSERPGATYNEQFF
TRBV5-1	TRBJ1-1	TRBD1	-	TGCGCCAGCAGCTTGGGAGGACAGGCGAACACTGAAGCTTTCTTT	CASSLGGQANTEAFF
TRBV5-1	TRBJ2-3	TRBD2	-	TGCGCCAGCAGCGGAGCTCCCGGGACTAGCTCACCAGATACGCAGTATTTT	CASSGAPGTSSPDTQYF
TRBV5-1	TRBJ2-5	-	once	TGCGCCAGCAGCTTGGCGACCAGGGAAACGGAGACCCAGTACTTC	CASSLATRETETQYF
TRBV9	TRBJ2-2	TRBD2	-	TGTGCCAGCAGCGTAGACTTCGGAAGCGGGAGCACCGGGGAGCTGTTTTTT	CASSVDFGSGSTGELFF
TRBV28	TRBJ1-1	-	-	TGTGCCAGCGGTGGGGGCACAGGGTATGGCACTGAAGCTTTCTTT	CASGGGTGYGTEAFF
TRBV10-3	TRBJ1-2	-	-	TGTGCCATCAGGAGGGGAGGGATGAACTATGGCTACACCTTC	CAIRRGGMNYGYTF
TRBV6-1	TRBJ1-6	-	-	TGTGCCAGCAGTGAAAGTGGGGGCCGTTCACCCCTCCACTTT	CASSESGGRSPLHF
TRBV6-1	TRBJ1-2	-	once	TGTGCCAGCAGTCGAGACCTAAGAGGGGGCTACACCTTC	CASSRDLRGGYTF
TRBV2	TRBJ1-2	-	-	TGTGCCAGCCAGGCAGGCCAGAACTATGGCTACACCTTC	CASQAGQNYGYTF
TRBV9	TRBJ2-7	-	once	TGTGCCAGCAGCGTAGACGGCGGGATCTACCCCTACGAGCAGTACTTC	CASSVDGGIYPYEQYF
TRBV7-9	TRBJ1-2	-	-	TGTGCCAGCAGCTTGGCGAGACAGACTAACTATGGCTACACCTTC	CASSLARQTNYGYTF
TRBV5-8	TRBJ1-2	-	-	TGTGCCAGCAGCTTGGCCTTGGGACATCCCTCTTTC	CASSLALGHPSF
TRBV25-1	TRBJ2-7	TRBD2	-	TGTGCCAGTTCCGGGGGGTACGAGCAGTACTTC	CASSGGYEQYF
TRBV5-6	TRBJ1-6	TRBD1	-	TGTGCCAGCAGCACCGGACAGGGCCAAAATTTCGGTTCACCCCTCCACTTT	CASSTGQGQNFGSPLHF
TRBV15	TRBJ1-5	TRBD1	-	TGTGCCACCAGCAGAGGGGGACAGCTTAGCAATCAGCCCCAGCATTTT	CATSRGGQLSNQPQHF
TRBV4-2	TRBJ2-7	-	-	TGTGCCAGCAGCCAAGGGGCTTCACCCTCCTACGAGCAGTACTTC	CASSQGASPSYEQYF
TRBV28	TRBJ2-7	-	-	TGTGCCAGCAGCCTTCGGGGTCTCGAGCAGTACTTC	CASSLRGLEQYF
TRBV28	TRBJ1-1	-	-	TGTGCCAGCAGTTTTTCGGGGGGGCCGGTCACTGAAGCTTTCTTT	CASSFSGGPVTEAFF
TRBV10-3	TRBJ1-2	TRBD1	-	TGTGCCATCAGTGCCAGGACAGGGTCGGAGCATGGCTACACCTTC	CAISARTGSEHGYTF
TRBV4-1	TRBJ2-5	-	once	TGCGCCAGCAGCCAAGTGGCAGGGAGGCAAGAGACCCAGTACTTC	CASSQVAGRQETQYF
TRBV7-9	TRBJ1-2	-	-	TGTGCCAGCAGAACCACGGGGGTTGGCTACACCTTC	CASRTTGVGYTF
TRBV27	TRBJ1-1	-	-	TGTGCCAGCAGCCCGTCCGGGGGGATGAACACTGAAGCTTTCTTT	CASSPSGGMNTEAFF
TRBV27	TRBJ1-1	-	-	TGTGCCAGCAGTTTGGGGCGCTACACTGAAGCTTTCTTT	CASSLGRYTEAFF
TRBV28	TRBJ1-1	TRBD1	once	TGTGCCAGCAAGACAGGGGGTAACACTGAAGCTTTCTTT	CASKTGGNTEAFF
TRBV18	TRBJ1-2	TRBD1	-	TGTGCCAGCTCAGAGTGGGACAGGGGAAGCGGCTACACCTTC	CASSEWDRGSGYTF
TRBV28	TRBJ2-4	-	-	TGTGCCAGCAGTCCCTGGGGGGTACAGGGGATGAACATTCAGTACTTC	CASSPWGVQGMNIQYF
TRBV5-6	TRBJ2-2	-	few	TGTGCCAGCAGCCTCGGAGGTACGAACACCGGGGAGCTGTTTTTT	CASSLGGTNTGELFF
TRBV19	TRBJ1-1	-	few	TGTGCCAGTAGTATCAGGGGGAACACTGAAGCTTTCTTT	CASSIRGNTEAFF
TRBV18	TRBJ2-7	-	-	TGTGCCAGCTCACCCTTGGCCTTCTACGAGCAGTACTTC	CASSPLAFYEQYF
TRBV6-5	TRBJ2-7	-	-	TGTGCCAGCACACAGACCCTATCGTCCTACGAGCAGTACTTC	CASTQTLSSYEQYF
TRBV29-1	TRBJ1-2	TRBD1	-	TGCAGCGTGCCGGGACAGGGGGAGTCTGGCTACACCTTC	CSVPGQGESGYTF
TRBV30	TRBJ1-1	TRBD1	-	TGTGCCTGGGACAGGGTGAGCACTGAAGCTTTCTTT	CAWDRVSTEAFF
TRBV28	TRBJ2-7	TRBD2	-	TGTGCCAGCAGTTCGGGGACTAGCGGGATGGTCTACGAGCAGTACTTC	CASSSGTSGMVYEQYF
TRBV7-8	TRBJ1-2	-	-	TGTGCCAGCAGCTTGCGCCTGGGGGGGAACTATGGCTACACCTTC	CASSLRLGGNYGYTF
TRBV11-2	TRBJ1-6	-	-	TGTGCCAGCAGCGGAGGCTCGCAGGGGCCCTGGGATAATTCACCCCTCCACTTT	CASSGGSQGPWDNSPLHF
TRBV5-8	TRBJ1-5	-	-	TGTGCCAGCAGCTTGGTGACAGTAAATCAGCCCCAGCATTTT	CASSLVTVNQPQHF
TRBV7-3	TRBJ2-3	-	-	TGTGCCAGCAGCTTATGGAGTACGCCCACAGATACGCAGTATTTT	CASSLWSTPTDTQYF
TRBV7-9	TRBJ1-4	-	-	TGTGCCAGCAGCTCTATGACAGACGGTGAAAAACTGTTTTTT	CASSSMTDGEKLFF
TRBV15	TRBJ2-7	TRBD1	once	TGTGCCACGAGCTGGGGACAGATTTCCTACGAGCAGTACTTC	CATSWGQISYEQYF
TRBV7-9	TRBJ1-3	-	-	TGTGCCAGCAGCTTGCGGACAGCTTCCTCATACTCTGGAAACACCATATATTTT	CASSLRTASSYSGNTIYF
TRBV11-2	TRBJ1-2	-	-	TGTGCCAGCAGATCGTTTAGGGGGGGAGGCTACACCTTC	CASRSFRGGGYTF
TRBV6-6	TRBJ1-6	-	-	TGTGCCAGCAGTCCCGTGGGGCACTATAATTCACCCCTCCACTTT	CASSPVGHYNSPLHF
TRBV27	TRBJ2-2	-	-	TGTGCCAGCAGTTTGAACAGGGTGGCCGGGGAGCTGTTTTTT	CASSLNRVAGELFF